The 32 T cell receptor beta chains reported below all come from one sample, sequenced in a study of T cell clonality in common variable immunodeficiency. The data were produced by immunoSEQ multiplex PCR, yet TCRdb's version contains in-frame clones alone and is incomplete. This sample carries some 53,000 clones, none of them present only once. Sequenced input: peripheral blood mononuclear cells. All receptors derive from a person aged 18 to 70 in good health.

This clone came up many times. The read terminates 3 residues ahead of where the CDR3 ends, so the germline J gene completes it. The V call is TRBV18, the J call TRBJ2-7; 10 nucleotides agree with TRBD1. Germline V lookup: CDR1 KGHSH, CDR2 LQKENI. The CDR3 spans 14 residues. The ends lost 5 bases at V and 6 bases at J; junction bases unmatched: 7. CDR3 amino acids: CASSSRTGGGEQYF. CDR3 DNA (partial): TGTGCCAGCTCATCGAGGACAGGGGGTGGCGAG.

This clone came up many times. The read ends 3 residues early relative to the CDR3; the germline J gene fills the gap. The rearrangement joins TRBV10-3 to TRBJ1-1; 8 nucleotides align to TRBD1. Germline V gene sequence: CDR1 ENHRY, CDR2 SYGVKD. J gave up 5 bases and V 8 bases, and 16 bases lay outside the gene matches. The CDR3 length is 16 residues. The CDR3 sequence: CAIGRTGSRGATEAFF. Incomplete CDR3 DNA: TGTGCCATCGGCCGGACAGGGAGTCGTGGGGCTACTGAA.

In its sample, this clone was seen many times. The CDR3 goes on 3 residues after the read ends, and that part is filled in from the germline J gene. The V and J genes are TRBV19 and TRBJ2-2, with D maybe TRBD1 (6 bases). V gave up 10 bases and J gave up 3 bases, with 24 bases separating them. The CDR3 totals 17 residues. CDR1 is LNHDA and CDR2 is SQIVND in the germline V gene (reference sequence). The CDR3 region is CATKSVYRDKYTGELFF. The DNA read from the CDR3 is TGTGCCACCAAGAGTGTCTACCGGGACAAATACACCGGGGAG.

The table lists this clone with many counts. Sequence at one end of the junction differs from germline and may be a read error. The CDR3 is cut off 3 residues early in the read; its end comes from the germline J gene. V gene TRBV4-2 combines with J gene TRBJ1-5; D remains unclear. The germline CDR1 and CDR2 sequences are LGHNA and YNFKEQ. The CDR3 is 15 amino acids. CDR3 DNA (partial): TGCGCCAGCAGCCAACAGAGTCATAGCAATCAGCCC. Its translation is CASSQQSHSNQP. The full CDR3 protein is CASSQQSHSNQPQHF.

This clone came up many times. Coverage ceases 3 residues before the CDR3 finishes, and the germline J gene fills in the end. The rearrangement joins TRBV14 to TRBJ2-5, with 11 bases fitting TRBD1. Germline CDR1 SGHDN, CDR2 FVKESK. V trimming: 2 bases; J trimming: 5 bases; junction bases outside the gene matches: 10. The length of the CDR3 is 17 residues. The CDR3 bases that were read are TGTGCCAGCAGCCAACGTGGGACAGGGGGGAGGTCGGAGACC. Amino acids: CASSQRGTGGRSET. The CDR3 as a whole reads CASSQRGTGGRSETQYF.

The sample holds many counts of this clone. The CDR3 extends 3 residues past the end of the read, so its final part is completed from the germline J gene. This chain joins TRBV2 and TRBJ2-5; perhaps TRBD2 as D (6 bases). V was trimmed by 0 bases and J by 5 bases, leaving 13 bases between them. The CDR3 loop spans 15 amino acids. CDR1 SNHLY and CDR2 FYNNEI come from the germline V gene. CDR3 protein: CASSEARGRAETQYF. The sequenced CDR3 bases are TGTGCCAGCAGTGAAGCGCGGGGCAGAGCGGAGACC.

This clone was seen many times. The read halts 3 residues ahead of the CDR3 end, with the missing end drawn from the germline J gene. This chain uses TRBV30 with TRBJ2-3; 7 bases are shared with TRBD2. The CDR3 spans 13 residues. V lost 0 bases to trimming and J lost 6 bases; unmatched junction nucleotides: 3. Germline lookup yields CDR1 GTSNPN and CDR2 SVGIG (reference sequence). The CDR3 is CAWSVLAQDTQYF. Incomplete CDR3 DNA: TGTGCCTGGAGTGTACTAGCGCAGGATACG.

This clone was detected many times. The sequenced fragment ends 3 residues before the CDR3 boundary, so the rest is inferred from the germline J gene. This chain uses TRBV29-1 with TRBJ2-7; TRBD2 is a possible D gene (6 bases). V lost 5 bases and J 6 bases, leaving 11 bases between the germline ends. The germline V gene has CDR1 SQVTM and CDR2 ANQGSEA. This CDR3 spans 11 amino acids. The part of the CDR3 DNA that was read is TGCAGCGTTCGGGGGTCTGGCGAG. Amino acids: CSVRGSGE. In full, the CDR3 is CSVRGSGEQYF.

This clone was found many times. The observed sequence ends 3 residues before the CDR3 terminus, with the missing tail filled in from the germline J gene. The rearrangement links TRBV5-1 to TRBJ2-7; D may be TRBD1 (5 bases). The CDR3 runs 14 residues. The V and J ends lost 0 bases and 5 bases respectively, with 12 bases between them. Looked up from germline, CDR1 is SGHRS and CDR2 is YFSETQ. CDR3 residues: CASSLVRQGNEQYF. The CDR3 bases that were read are TGCGCCAGCAGCTTGGTCCGGCAGGGTAACGAG.

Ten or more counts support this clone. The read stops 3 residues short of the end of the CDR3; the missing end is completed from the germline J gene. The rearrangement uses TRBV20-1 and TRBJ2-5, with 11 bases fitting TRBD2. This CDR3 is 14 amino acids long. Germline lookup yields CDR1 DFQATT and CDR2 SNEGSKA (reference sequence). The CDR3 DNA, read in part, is TGCAGTGCGGCGACTAGCGGGACTCCGAGTACC. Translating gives CSAATSGTPST. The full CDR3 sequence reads CSAATSGTPSTQYF.

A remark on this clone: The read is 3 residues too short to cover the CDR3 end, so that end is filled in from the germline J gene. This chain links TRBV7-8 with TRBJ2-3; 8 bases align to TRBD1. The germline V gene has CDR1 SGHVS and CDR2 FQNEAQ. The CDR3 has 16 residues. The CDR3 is CASSYGTGLHQETQYF. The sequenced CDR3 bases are TGTGCCAGCAGCTACGGGACAGGATTACATCAAGAGACG.

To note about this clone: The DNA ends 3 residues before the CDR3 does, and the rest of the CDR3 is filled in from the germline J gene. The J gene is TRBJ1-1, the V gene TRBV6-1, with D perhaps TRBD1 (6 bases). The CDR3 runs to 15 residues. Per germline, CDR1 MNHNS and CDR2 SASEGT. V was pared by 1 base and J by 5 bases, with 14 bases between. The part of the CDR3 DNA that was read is TGTGCCAGCAGTGAAGGGGGGGGGCGTGGGACTGAA. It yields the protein CASSEGGGRGTE. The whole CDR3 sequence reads CASSEGGGRGTEAFF.

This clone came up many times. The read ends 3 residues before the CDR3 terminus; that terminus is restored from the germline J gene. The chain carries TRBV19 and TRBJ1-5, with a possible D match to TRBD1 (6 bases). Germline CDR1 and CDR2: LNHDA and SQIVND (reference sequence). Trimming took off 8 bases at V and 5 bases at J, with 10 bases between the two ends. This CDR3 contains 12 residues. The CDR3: CASGQKYQPQHF. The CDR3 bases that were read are TGTGCCAGTGGACAGAAATATCAGCCC.

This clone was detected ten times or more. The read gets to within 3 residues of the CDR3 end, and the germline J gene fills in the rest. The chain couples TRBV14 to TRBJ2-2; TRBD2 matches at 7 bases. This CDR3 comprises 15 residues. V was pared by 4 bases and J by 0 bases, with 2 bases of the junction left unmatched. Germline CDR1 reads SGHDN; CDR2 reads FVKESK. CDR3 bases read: TGTGCCAGCAGCCGCGGACTAGCGAACACCGGGGAG. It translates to CASSRGLANTGE. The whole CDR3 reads CASSRGLANTGELFF. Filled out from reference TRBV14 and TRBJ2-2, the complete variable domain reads EAGVTQFPSHSVIEKGQTVTLRCDPISGHDNLYWYRRVMGKEIKFLLHFVKESKQDESGMPNNRFLAERTGGTYSTLKVQPAELEDSGVYFCASSRGLANTGELFFGEGSRLTVL.

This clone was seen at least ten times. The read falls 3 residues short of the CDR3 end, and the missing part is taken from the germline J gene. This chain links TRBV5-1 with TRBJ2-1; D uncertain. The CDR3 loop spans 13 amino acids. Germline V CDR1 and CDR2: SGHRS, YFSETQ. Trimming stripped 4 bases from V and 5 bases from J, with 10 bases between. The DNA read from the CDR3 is TGCGCCAGCAGCCCCTCCCACAACAATGAG. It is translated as CASSPSHNNE. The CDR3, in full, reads CASSPSHNNEQFF. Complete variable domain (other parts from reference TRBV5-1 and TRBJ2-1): KAGVTQTPRYLIKTRGQQVTLSCSPISGHRSVSWYQQTPGQGLQFLFEYFSETQRNKGNFPGRFSGRQFSNSRSEMNVSTLELGDSALYLCASSPSHNNEQFFGPGTRLTVL.

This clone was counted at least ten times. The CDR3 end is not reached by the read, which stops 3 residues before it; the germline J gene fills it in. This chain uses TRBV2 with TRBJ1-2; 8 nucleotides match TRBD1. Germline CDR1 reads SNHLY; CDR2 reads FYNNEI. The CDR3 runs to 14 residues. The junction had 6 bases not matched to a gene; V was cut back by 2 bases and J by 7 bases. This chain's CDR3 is CASSETGGGSGYTF. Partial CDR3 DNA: TGTGCCAGCAGTGAAACAGGGGGAGGAAGTGGC.

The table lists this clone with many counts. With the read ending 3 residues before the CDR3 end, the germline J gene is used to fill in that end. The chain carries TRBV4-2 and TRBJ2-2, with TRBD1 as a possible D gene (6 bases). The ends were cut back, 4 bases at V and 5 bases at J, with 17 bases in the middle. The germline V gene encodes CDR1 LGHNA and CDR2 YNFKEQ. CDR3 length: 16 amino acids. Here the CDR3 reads CASSPQLLGGTGELFF. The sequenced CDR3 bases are TGTGCCAGCAGCCCACAGTTACTAGGGGGAACCGGGGAG.

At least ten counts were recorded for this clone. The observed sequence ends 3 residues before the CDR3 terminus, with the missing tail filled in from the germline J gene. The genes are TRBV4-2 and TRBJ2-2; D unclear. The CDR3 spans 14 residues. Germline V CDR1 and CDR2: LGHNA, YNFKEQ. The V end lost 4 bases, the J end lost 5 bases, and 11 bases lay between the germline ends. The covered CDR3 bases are TGTGCCAGCAGCCTAGACCCCCTAACCGGGGAG. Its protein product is CASSLDPLTGE. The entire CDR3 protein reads CASSLDPLTGELFF.

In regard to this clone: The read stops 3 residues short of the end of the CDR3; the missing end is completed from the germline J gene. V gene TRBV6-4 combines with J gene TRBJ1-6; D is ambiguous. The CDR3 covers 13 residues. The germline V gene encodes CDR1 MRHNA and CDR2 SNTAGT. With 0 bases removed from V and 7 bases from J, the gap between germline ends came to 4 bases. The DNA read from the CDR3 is TGTGCCAGCAGTGACTCGAGCAATTCACCC. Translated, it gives CASSDSSNSP. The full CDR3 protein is CASSDSSNSPLHF.

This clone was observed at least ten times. The DNA read from the CDR3 is TGTGCCAGCAGCCAAGGGGAACCCAAAAACATT. Protein product: CASSQGEPKNI. The CDR3, in full, reads CASSQGEPKNIQYF. V gene TRBV7-2 combines with J gene TRBJ2-4, with D maybe TRBD1 (5 bases). The read falls 3 residues short of the CDR3 end, and the missing part is taken from the germline J gene. Per germline, CDR1 SGHTA and CDR2 FQGNSA. The V end lost 5 bases, the J end lost 2 bases, and 10 bases lay between the germline ends. The length of the CDR3 is 14 residues.

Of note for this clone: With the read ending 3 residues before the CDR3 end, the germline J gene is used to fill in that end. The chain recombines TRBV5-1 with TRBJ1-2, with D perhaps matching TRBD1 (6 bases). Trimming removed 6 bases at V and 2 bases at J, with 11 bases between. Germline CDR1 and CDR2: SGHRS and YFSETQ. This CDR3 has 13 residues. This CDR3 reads CASNTGQNYGYTF. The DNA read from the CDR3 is TGCGCCAGCAATACGGGACAAAACTATGGC.

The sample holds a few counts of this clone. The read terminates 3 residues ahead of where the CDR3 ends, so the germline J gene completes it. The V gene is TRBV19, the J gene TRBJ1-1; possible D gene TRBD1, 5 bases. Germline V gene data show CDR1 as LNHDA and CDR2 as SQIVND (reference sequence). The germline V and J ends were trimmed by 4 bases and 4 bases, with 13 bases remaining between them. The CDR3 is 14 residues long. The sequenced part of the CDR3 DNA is TGTGCCAGTAGTAGGCTAGGGGCACGCACTGAA. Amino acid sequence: CASSRLGARTE. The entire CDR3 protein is CASSRLGARTEAFF. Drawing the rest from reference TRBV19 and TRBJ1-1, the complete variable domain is DGGITQSPKYLFRKEGQNVTLSCEQNLNHDAMYWYRQDPGQGLRLIYYSQIVNDFQKGDIAEGYSVSREKKESFPLTVTSAQKNPTAFYLCASSRLGARTEAFFGQGTRLTVV.

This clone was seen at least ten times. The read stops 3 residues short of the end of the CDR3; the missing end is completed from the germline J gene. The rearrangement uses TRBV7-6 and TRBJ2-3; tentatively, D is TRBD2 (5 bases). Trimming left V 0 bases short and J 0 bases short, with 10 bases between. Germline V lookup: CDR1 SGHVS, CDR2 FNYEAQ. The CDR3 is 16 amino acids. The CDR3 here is CASSLASAGSTDTQYF. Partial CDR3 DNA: TGTGCCAGCAGCTTAGCGTCGGCGGGTAGCACAGATACG.

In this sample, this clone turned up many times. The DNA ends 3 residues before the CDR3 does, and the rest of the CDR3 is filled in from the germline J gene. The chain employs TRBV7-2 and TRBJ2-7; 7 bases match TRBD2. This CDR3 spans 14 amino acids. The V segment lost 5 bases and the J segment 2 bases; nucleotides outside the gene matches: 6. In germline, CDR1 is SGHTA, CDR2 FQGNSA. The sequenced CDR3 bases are TGTGCCAGCAGCCCGAGCGGGGCCGCCTACGAG. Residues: CASSPSGAAYE. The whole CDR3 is CASSPSGAAYEQYF. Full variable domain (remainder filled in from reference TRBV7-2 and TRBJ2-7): GAGVSQSPSNKVTEKGKDVELRCDPISGHTALYWYRQSLGQGLEFLIYFQGNSAPDKSGLPSDRFSAERTGGSVSTLTIQRTQQEDSAVYLCASSPSGAAYEQYFGPGTRLTVT.

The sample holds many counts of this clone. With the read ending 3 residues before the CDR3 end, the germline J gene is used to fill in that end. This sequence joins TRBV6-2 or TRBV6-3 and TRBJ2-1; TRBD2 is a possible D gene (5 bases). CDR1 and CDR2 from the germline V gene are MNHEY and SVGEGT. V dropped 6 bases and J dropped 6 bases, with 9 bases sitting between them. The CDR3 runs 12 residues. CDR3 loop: CASSQLVNEQFF. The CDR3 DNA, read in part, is TGTGCCAGCAGCCAACTAGTCAATGAG.

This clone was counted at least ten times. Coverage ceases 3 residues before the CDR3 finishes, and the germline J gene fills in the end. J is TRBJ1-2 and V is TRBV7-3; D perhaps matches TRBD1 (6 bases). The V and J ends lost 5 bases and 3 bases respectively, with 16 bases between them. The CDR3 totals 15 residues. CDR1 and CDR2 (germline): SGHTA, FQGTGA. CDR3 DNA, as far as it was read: TGTGCCAGCAGCCCGGAGAATGGGGGCGACTATGGC. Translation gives CASSPENGGDYG. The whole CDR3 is CASSPENGGDYGYTF.

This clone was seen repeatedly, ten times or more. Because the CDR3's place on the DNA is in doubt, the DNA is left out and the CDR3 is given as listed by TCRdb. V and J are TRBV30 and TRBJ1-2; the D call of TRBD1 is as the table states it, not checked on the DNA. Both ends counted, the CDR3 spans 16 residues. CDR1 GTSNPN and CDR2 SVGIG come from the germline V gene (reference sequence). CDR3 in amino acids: CAWSVLRARGLDGYTF.

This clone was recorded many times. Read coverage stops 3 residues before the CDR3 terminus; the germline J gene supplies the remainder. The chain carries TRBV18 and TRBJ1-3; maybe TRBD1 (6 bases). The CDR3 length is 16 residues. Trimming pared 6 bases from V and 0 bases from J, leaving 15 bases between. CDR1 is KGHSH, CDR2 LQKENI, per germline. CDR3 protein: CASSQDSAFSGNTIYF. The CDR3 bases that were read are TGTGCCAGCTCGCAGGACAGCGCGTTCTCTGGAAACACC.

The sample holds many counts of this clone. CDR3 DNA (partial): TGCGCCAGCAGCCTATCGACAGGAAGGTACGAG. It yields the protein CASSLSTGRYE. The complete CDR3 reads CASSLSTGRYEQYF. This sequence joins TRBV4-1 and TRBJ2-7, with D possibly TRBD1 on 6 matching bases. The DNA ends 3 residues before the CDR3 does, and the rest of the CDR3 is filled in from the germline J gene. The CDR3 consists of 14 residues. Deletions cut 4 bases from V and 4 bases from J, with 14 bases between. Germline V CDR1 and CDR2: MGHRA, YSYEKL.

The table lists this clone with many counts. CDR3 protein: CSAYDRAYGYTF. The DNA read from the CDR3 is TGCAGTGCTTATGACAGGGCCTATGGC. The J gene is TRBJ1-2, the V gene TRBV20-1, with 7 bases identical to TRBD1. The read finishes 3 residues shy of the CDR3 end, and the germline J gene is used to complete it. The CDR3 is 12 amino acids. Losses at the gene ends were 5 bases for V and 4 bases for J; bases not matched to a gene: 4. CDR1 and CDR2 from the germline V gene are DFQATT and SNEGSKA (reference sequence).

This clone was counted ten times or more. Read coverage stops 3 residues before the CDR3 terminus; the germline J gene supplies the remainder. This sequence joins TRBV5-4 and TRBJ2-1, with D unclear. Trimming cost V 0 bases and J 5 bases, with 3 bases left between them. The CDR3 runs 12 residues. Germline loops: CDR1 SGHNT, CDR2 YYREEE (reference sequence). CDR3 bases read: TGTGCCAGCAGCTTGGGCGACAATGAG. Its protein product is CASSLGDNE. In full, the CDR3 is CASSLGDNEQFF.

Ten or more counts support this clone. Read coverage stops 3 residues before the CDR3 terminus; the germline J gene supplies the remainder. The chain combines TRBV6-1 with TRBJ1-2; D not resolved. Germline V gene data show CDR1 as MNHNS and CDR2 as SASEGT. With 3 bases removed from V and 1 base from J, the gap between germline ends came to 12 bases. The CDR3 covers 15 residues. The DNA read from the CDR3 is TGTGCCAGCAGTGAGAACGGACTCCTTAACTATGGC. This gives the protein CASSENGLLNYG. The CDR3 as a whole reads CASSENGLLNYGYTF.